This T cell receptor (beta chain) was sequenced during a study of monozygotic twins with inflammatory bowel disease. Turning to this clonotype: Its antigen is currently unknown.

General study results and limits: On the inverse Simpson index, IBD patients scored lower for TCRbeta diversity than healthy co-twins.

The authors used around 3,800 ng of total RNA per TCR library. Each of TCRalpha and TCRbeta cDNA went through two nested PCRs, lasting approximately 16 and 9 cycles. Reanalyzing the 5' RACE reads, TCRdb keeps one entry per CDR3 protein, without DNA. This sample's table reports under 150,000 distinct CDR3 sequences. CDR3 length equals 13 residues. Germline V gene data show CDR1 as ENHRY and CDR2 as SYGVKD. After skipping T cell sorting, the authors isolated total RNA from whole blood. The sequence was collected from a human donor with ulcerative colitis or Crohn's disease, or a healthy co-twin of an affected twin (not recorded which). The genes are TRBV10-3 and TRBJ2-7; as DNA is missing, the TRBD1 call by TCRdb cannot be tested. The source material was blood. The CDR3 loop reads CAISEGGSYEQYF.